This paragraph reports one T cell receptor (beta chain). Its antigen is unknown. The data originate from a study of OX40 agonist ivuxolimab in advanced cancers. On the study more broadly: The study treated patients with ivuxolimab, an agonistic anti-OX40 (CD134) antibody. Patients assigned to dose escalation were diagnosed with hepatocellular carcinoma, melanoma, renal cell or head and neck cancer. Overall study results and limits: On average, a greater number of expanded clones characterised CD8+ T cells relative to CD4+.

The protocol was immunoSEQ multiplex PCR, while the TCRdb copy is restricted to in-frame clones and leaves out a portion. The sample lists about 64,000 clones, roughly nine tenths seen once, with approximately 15% in the top ten. The CDR3 is made up of 15 amino acids. Trimming removed 2 bases from V and 2 bases from J, with 10 bases in between. Per the germline V gene, CDR1 is WSHSY and CDR2 is SAAADI. The sequences come from CD4+ or CD8+ T cells sorted from blood, collected in a trial of the OX40 agonist ivuxolimab. The chain uses TRBV10-2 and TRBJ1-3, with TRBD1 as a possible D gene (5 bases). The receptor was isolated from an adult with an advanced solid tumor such as melanoma, head and neck, liver or kidney cancer. CDR3 nucleotide sequence: TGCGCCAGCAGTGAGACCGTGGGGGCTGGAAACACCATATATTTT. It specifies CASSETVGAGNTIYF.